This record concerns one T cell receptor (beta chain) sequence. This clone's antigen is unknown. CDR1 is given as DFQATT and CDR2 as SNEGSKA, both from the germline V gene (reference sequence). The CDR3 goes from the cysteine to the phenylalanine over 13 residues. No nucleotide data were recorded. This sample was included in a study of monozygotic twins with inflammatory bowel disease (dated by TCRdb to between 2018 and 2021). With respect to the entire study: In total, some 30 monozygotic twin pairs made up the full study: 19 Danish pairs, all IBD-discordant, plus nine German pairs, of which four were IBD-concordant and five were IBD-discordant. Disease-associated traits were sought mainly through comparisons between IBD patients and their genetically identical healthy co-twins within discordant pairs. Each individual had, on average, about 151 000 unique TCRalpha sequences and 181 000 unique TCRbeta sequences available for analysis. On the study overall, not on this receptor specifically: Because patients were on differing immunosuppressive treatments, the repertoires may have picked up extra background noise and inter-individual variability. The results gave no support for a single strong signal or clonotype linked to IBD. Compared with healthy twins, IBD patients shared fewer clonotypes with other individuals, and the difference was most pronounced in patients with signs of disease activity. The analysis was unable to tell different T cell subtypes apart. No difference in repertoire similarity was observed between concordant and discordant twins, possibly owing to limited statistical power. TCRbeta repertoire diversity, by inverse Simpson index, was decreased in IBD patients compared with their healthy co-twins.

The receptor library was made with 5' RACE. Preparation of each TCR library used 3,500 to 4,500 ng of total RNA. For each sample, cDNA was synthesized in eight separate reactions using SMARTScribe reverse transcriptase. During cDNA synthesis, template switching introduced unique molecular identifiers that contained a 6-nucleotide sample barcode. Two nested PCRs of around 15 and 10 cycles amplified the TCRalpha and TCRbeta cDNA, and bead purification followed each PCR. Before amplification, the cDNA was both treated with uracil DNA-glycosylase and purified with the QIAquick PCR purification kit. The second PCR added Illumina TruSeq-compatible adapters along with sample-specific barcodes. Library quality and concentration were assessed using TapeStation and Qubit, and roughly 5.5 ng of each library was pooled. The pooled libraries were sequenced with 2 x 100 bp reads and custom sequencing primers on an Illumina HiSeq2500 single-index Rapid Run. Concerning the study's data processing: MiGEC version 1.2.6 was used for UMI-based consensus assembly, which corrected PCR and sequencing errors. MiXCR version 2.1.1 was used to carry out V(D)J alignment, clonotype assembly and CDR3 extraction. To normalise gene usage, clonotype sharing and MAIT/NKT TCR abundance, the analysis used the top 1000, 10 000 and 20 000 clonotypes per sample. After downsampling to 27 000 UMIs, diversity was calculated as the inverse Simpson index using the vegan R package. Statistical testing used paired Mann-Whitney U tests on the discordant twin pairs and applied Benjamini-Hochberg correction for multiple testing. The reads, reprocessed by TCRdb, yield one row per CDR3 protein sequence and no DNA. The V and J calls were determined by TCRdb, not by the authors. The sample table includes roughly 150,000 distinct CDR3 sequences. The ten top clones hold 2.4% of the sample.

From each donor, a 2.5 ml peripheral blood sample was drawn into PAXgene tubes and stored at -80 degrees C. Without T cell sorting, total RNA was isolated from whole blood using the PAXgene blood miRNA kit on an automated QIAcube. Deep TCRalpha and TCRbeta repertoire profiling with unique molecular barcoding was performed on peripheral blood of monozygotic twin pairs concordant or discordant for inflammatory bowel disease. Smoking habits were recorded for all twin pairs, and each individual was classified as a current, former or never smoker. This sequence uses TRBV20-1 and TRBJ2-3; lacking DNA, the TRBD1 call made by TCRdb goes unchecked. The TCR originated in a human donor with ulcerative colitis or Crohn's disease, or a healthy co-twin of an affected twin (not recorded which). The sample taken for sequencing was blood. The CDR3 in this case is CSARGTGVDTQYF.